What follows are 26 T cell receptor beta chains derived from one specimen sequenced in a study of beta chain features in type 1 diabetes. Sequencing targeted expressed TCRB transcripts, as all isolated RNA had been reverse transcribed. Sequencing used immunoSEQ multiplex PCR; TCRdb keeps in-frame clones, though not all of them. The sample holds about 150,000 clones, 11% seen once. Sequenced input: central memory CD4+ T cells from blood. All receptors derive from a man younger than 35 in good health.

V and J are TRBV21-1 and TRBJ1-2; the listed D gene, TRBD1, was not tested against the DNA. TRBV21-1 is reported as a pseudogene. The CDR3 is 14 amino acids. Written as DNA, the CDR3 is TGTGCCAGCAGCAAAGGGGCAGTCTCCTATGGCTACACCTTC. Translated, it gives CASSKGAVSYGYTF.

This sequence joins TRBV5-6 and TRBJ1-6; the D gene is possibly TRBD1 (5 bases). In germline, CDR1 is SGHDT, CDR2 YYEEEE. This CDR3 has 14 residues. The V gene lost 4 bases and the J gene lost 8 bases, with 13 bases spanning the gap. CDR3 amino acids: CASSLGRGHSPLHF. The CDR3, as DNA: TGTGCCAGCAGCCTAGGACGGGGACATTCACCCCTCCACTTT.

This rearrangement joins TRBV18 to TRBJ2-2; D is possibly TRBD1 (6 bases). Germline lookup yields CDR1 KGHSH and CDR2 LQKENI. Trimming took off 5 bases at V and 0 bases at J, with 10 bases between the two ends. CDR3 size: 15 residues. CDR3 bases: TGTGCCAGCTCAACCGACAGGACGAACACCGGGGAGCTGTTTTTT. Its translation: CASSTDRTNTGELFF.

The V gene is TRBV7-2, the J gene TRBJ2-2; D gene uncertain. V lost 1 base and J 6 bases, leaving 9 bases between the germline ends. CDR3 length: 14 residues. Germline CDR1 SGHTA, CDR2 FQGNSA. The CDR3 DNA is TGTGCCAGCAGCTTAGACCGCGTCGCCGGGGAGCTGTTTTTT. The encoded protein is CASSLDRVAGELFF.

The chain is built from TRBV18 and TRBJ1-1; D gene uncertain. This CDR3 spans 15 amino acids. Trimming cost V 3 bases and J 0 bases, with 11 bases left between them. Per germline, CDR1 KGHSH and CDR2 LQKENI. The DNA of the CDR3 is TGTGCCAGCTCACCTGCGGGCGGAATGAACACTGAAGCTTTCTTT. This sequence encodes CASSPAGGMNTEAFF.

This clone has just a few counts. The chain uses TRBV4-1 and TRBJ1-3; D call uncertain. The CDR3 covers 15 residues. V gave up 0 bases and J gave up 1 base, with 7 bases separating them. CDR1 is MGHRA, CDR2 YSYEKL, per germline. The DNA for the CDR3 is TGCGCCAGCAGCCAAGATCCCAATTCTGGAAACACCATATATTTT. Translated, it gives CASSQDPNSGNTIYF.

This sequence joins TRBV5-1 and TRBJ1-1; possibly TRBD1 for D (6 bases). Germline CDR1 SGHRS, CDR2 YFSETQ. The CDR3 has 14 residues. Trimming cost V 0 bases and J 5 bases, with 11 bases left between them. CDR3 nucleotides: TGCGCCAGCAGCTTGGCCCTGCAGGGGACTGAAGCTTTCTTT. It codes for CASSLALQGTEAFF.

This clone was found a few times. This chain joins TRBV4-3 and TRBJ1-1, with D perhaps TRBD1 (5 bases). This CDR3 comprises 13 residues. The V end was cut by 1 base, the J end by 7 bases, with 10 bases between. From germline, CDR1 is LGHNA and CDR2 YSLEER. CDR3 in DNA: TGCGCCAGCAGCCAAGCCCGGACATTTGAAGCTTTCTTT. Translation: CASSQARTFEAFF.

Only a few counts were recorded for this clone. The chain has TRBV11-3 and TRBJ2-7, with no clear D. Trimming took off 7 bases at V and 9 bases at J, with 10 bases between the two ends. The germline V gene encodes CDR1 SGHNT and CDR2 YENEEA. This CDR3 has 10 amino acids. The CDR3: CASITRSQYF. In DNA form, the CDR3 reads TGTGCCAGCATAACCCGCTCGCAGTACTTC.

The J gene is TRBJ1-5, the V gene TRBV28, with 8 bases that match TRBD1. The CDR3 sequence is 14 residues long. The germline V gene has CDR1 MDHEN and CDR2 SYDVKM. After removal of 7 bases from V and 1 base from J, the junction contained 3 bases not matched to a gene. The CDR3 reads CASKAGGSNQPQHF. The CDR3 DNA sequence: TGTGCCAGCAAGGCAGGGGGCAGCAATCAGCCCCAGCATTTT.

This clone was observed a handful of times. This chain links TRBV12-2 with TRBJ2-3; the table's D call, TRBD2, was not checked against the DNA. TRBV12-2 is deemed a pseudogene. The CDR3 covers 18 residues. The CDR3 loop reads CASRLCPASGEGGDTQYF. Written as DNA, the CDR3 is TGTGCAAGTCGCTTATGCCCCGCTAGCGGGGAGGGGGGAGATACGCAGTATTTT.

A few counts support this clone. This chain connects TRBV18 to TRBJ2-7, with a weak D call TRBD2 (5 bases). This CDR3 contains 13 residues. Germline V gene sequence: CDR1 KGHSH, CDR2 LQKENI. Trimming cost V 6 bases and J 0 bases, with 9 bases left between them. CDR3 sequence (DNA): TGTGCCAGCTCGGACTGGAGCTCCTACGAGCAGTACTTC. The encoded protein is CASSDWSSYEQYF.

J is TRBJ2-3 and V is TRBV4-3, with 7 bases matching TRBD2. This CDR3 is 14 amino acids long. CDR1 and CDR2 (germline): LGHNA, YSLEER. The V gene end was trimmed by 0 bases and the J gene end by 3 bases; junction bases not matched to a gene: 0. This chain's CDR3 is CASSQDGGTDTQYF. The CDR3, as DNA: TGCGCCAGCAGCCAAGACGGGGGGACAGATACGCAGTATTTT.

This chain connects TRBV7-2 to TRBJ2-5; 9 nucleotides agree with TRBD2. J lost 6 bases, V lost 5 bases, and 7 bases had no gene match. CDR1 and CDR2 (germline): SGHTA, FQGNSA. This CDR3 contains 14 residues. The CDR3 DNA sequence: TGTGCCAGCAGCAGAATAGCGGGAGCGCAGACCCAGTACTTC. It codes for CASSRIAGAQTQYF.

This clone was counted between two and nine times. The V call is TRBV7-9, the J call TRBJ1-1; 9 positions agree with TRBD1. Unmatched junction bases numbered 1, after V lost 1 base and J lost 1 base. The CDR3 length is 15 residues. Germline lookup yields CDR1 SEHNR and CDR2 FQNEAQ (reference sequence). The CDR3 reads CASSLGTGENTEAFF. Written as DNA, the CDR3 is TGTGCCAGCAGCTTAGGGACAGGGGAGAACACTGAAGCTTTCTTT. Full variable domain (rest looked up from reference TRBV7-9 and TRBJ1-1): DTGVSQNPRHKITKRGQNVTFRCDPISEHNRLYWYRQTLGQGPEFLTYFQNEAQLEKSRLLSDRFSAERPKGSFSTLEIQRTEQGDSAMYLCASSLGTGENTEAFFGQGTRLTVV.

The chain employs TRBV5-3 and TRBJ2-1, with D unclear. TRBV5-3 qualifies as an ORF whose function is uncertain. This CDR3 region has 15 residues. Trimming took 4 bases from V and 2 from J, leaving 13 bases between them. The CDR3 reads CARSLRLSPYNEQFF. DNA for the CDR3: TGTGCCAGAAGCCTAAGACTTAGTCCCTACAATGAGCAGTTCTTC.

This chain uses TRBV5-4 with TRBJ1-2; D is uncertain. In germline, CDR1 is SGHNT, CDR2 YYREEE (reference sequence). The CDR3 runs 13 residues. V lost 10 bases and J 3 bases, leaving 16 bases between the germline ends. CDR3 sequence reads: CAWAPDIDYGYTF. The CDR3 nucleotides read TGTGCCTGGGCCCCCGACATCGACTATGGCTACACCTTC.

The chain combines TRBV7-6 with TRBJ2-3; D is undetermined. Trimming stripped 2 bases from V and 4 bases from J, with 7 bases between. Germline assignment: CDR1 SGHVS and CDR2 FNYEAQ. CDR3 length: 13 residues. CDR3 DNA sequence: TGTGCCAGCAGCTTACGTGTGGCAGATACGCAGTATTTT. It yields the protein CASSLRVADTQYF.

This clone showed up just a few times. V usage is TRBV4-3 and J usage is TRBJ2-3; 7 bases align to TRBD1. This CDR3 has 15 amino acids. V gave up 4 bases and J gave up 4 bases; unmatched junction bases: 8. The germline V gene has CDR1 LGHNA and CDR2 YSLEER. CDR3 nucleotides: TGCGCCAGCAGCCGGAGACAGGGCGGAGCAGATACGCAGTATTTT. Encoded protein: CASSRRQGGADTQYF.

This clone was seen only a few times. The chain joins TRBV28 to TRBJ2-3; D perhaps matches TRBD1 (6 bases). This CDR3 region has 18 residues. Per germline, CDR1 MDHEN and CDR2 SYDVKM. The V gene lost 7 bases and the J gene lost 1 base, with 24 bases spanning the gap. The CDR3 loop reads CASTTLKRGTYRTDTQYF. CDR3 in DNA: TGTGCCAGCACCACCCTTAAGAGGGGGACATACCGCACAGATACGCAGTATTTT.

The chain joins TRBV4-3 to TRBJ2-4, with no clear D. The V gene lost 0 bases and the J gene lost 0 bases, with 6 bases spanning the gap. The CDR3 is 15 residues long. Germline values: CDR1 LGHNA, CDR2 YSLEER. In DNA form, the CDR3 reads TGCGCCAGCAGCCAAGATCCCCTAGCCAAAAACATTCAGTACTTC. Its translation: CASSQDPLAKNIQYF.

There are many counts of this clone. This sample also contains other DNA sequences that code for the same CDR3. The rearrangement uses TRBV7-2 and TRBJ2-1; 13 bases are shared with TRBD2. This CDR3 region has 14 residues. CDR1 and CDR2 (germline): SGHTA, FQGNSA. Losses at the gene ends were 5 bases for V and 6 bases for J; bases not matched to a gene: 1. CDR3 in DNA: TGTGCCAGCAGCCGGACTAGCGGGAGCAATGAGCAGTTCTTC. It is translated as CASSRTSGSNEQFF.

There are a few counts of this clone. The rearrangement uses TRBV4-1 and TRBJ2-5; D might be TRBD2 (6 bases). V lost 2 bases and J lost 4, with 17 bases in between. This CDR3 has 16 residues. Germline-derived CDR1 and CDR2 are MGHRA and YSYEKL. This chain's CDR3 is CASSQNPPHGRETQYF. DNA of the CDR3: TGCGCCAGCAGCCAAAACCCGCCCCACGGGAGAGAGACCCAGTACTTC.

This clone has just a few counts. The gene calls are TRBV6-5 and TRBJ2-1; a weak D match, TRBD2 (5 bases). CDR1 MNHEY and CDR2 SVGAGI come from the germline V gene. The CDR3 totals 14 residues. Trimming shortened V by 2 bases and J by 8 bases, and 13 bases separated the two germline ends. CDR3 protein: CASSYVRGPHEQFF. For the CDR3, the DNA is TGTGCCAGCAGTTACGTTCGCGGGCCACATGAGCAGTTCTTC.

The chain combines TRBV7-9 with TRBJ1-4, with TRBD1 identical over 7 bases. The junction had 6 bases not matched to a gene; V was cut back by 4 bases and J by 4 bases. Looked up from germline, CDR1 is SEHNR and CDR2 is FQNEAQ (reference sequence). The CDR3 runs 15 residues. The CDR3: CASSSSGGYNEKLFF. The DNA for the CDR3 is TGTGCCAGCAGCTCGTCAGGGGGGTATAATGAAAAACTGTTTTTT.

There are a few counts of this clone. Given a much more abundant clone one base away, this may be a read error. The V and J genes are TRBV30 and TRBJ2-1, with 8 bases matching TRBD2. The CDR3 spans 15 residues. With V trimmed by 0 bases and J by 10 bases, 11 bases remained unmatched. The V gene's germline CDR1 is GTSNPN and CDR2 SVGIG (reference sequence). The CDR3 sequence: CAWSVGGGSGGEQFF. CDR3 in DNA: TGTGCCTGGAGTGTGGGAGGCGGGTCGGGAGGGGAGCAGTTCTTC.